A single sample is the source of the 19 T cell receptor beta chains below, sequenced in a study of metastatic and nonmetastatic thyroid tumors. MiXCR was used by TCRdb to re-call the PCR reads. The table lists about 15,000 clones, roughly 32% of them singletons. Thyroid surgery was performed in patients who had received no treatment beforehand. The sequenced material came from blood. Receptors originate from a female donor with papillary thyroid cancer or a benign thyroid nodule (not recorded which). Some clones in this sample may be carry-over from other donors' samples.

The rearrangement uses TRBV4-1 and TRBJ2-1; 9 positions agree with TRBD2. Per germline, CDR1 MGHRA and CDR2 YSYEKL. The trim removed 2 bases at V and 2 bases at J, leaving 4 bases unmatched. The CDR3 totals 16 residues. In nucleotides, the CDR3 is TGCGCCAGCAGCCAACAAGCGGGAGGCCCCTACAATGAGCAGTTCTTC. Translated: CASSQQAGGPYNEQFF.

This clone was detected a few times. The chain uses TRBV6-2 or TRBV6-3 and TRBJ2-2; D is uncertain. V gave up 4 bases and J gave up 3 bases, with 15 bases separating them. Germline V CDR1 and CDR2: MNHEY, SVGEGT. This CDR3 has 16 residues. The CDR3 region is CASSSPLYNDTGELFF. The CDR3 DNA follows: TGTGCCAGCAGTTCCCCGTTGTATAATGACACCGGGGAGCTGTTTTTT.

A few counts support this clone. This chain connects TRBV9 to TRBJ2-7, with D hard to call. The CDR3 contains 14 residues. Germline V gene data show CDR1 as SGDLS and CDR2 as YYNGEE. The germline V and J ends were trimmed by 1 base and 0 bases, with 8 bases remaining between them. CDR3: CASSVFGDSYEQYF. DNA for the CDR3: TGTGCCAGCAGCGTATTCGGAGACTCCTACGAGCAGTACTTC.

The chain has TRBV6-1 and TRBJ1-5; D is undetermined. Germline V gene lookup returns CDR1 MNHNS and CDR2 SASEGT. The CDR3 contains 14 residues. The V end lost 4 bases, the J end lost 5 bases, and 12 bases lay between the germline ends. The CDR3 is CASSGDTFYQPQHF. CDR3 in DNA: TGTGCCAGCAGTGGTGACACCTTTTATCAGCCCCAGCATTTT.

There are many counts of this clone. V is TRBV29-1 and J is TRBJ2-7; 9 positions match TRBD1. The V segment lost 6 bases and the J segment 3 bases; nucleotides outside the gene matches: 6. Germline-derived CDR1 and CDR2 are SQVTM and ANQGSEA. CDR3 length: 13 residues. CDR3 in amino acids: CSVIPTGGYEQYF. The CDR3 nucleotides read TGCAGCGTCATACCGACAGGGGGCTACGAGCAGTACTTC.

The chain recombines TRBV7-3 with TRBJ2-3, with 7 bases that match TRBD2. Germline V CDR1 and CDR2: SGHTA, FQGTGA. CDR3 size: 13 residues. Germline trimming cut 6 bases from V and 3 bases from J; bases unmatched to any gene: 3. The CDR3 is CASRGEGTDTQYF. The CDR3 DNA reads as TGTGCCAGCAGGGGGGAGGGGACAGATACGCAGTATTTT.

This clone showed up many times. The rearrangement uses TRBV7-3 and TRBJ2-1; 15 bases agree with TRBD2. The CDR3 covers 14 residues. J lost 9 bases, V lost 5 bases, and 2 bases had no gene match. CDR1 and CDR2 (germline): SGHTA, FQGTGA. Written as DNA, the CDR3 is TGTGCCAGCAGCCGGACTAGCGGGGGGGGTGAGCAGTTCTTC. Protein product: CASSRTSGGGEQFF.

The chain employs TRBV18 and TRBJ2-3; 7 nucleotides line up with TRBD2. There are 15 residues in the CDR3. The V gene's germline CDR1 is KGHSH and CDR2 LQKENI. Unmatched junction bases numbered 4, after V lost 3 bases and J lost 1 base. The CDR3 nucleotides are TGTGCCAGCTCACCTAAGGCGGGGGGCACAGATACGCAGTATTTT. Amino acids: CASSPKAGGTDTQYF.

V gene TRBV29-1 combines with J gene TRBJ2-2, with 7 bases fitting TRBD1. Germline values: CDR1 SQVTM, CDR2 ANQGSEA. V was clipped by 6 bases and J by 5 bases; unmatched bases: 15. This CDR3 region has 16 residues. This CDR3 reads CSVSVTGRAGTGELFF. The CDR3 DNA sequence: TGCAGCGTGTCGGTGACAGGGCGCGCAGGGACCGGGGAGCTGTTTTTT.

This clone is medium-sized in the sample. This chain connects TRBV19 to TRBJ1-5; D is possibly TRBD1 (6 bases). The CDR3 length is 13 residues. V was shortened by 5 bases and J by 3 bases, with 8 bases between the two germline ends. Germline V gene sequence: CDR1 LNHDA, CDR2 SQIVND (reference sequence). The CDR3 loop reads CASSGGANQPQHF. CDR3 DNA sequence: TGTGCCAGTAGTGGGGGGGCCAATCAGCCCCAGCATTTT.

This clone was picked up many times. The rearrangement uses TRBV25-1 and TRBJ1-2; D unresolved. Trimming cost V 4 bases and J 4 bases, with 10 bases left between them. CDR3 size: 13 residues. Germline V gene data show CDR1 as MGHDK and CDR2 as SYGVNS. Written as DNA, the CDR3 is TGTGCCAGCAGTGTGGCAGCCGGCTATGGCTACACCTTC. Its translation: CASSVAAGYGYTF.

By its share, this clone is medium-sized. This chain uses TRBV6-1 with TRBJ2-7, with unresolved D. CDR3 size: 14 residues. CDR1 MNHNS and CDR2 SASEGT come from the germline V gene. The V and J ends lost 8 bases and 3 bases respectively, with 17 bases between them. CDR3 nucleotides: TGTGCCAGCGCAATCAGTGGGGTAAACTACGAGCAGTACTTC. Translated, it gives CASAISGVNYEQYF.

CDR3 in DNA: TGCGCCAGCAGCCAAGATCGGGGGACAGGAGCCTACGAGCAGTACTTC. It codes for CASSQDRGTGAYEQYF. The chain uses TRBV4-3 and TRBJ2-7; TRBD1 agrees at 8 bases. In germline, CDR1 is LGHNA, CDR2 YSLEER. Losses at the gene ends were 0 bases for V and 2 bases for J; bases not matched to a gene: 6. The CDR3 sequence is 16 residues long.

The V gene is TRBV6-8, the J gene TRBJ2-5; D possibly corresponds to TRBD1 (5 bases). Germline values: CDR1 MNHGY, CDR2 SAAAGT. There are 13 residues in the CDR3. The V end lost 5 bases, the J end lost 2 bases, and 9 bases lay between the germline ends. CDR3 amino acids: CASSGAAQETQYF. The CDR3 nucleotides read TGTGCCAGCAGTGGGGCGGCTCAAGAGACCCAGTACTTC.

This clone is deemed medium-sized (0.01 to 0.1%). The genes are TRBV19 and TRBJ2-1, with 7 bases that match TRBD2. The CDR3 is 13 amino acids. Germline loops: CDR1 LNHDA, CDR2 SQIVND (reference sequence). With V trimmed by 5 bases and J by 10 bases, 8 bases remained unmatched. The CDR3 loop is CASSLGGWVEQFF. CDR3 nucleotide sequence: TGTGCCAGTAGTCTCGGGGGGTGGGTGGAGCAGTTCTTC.

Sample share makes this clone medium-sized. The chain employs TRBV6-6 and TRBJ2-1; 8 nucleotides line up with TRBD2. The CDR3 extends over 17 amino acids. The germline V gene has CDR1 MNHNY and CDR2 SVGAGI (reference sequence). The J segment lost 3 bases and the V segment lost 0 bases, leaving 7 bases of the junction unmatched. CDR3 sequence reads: CASSYSATGGVYNEQFF. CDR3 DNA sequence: TGTGCCAGCAGTTACTCTGCAACGGGAGGGGTCTACAATGAGCAGTTCTTC.

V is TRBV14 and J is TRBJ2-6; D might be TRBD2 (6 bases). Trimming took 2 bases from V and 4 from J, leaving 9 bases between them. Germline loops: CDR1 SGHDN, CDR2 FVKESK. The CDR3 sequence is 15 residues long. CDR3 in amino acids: CASSQREVGANVLTF. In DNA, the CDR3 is TGTGCCAGCAGCCAAAGGGAGGTGGGGGCCAACGTCCTGACTTTC. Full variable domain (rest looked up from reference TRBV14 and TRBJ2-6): EAGVTQFPSHSVIEKGQTVTLRCDPISGHDNLYWYRRVMGKEIKFLLHFVKESKQDESGMPNNRFLAERTGGTYSTLKVQPAELEDSGVYFCASSQREVGANVLTFGAGSRLTVL.

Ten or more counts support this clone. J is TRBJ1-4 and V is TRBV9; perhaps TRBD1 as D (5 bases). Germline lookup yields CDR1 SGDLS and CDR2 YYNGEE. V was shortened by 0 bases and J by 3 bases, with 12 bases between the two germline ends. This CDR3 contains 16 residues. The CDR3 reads CASSVGDSDPNEKLFF. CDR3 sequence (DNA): TGTGCCAGCAGCGTAGGAGACAGTGATCCTAATGAAAAACTGTTTTTT. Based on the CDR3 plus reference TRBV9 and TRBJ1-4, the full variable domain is DSGVTQTPKHLITATGQRVTLRCSPRSGDLSVYWYQQSLDQGLQFLIQYYNGEERAKGNILERFSAQQFPDLHSELNLSSLELGDSALYFCASSVGDSDPNEKLFFGSGTQLSVL.

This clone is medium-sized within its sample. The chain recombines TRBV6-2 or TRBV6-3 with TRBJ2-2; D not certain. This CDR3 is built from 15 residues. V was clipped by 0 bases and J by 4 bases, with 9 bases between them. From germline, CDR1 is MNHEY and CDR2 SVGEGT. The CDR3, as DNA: TGTGCCAGCAGTTACTCCCTGGGATCCACCGGGGAGCTGTTTTTT. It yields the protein CASSYSLGSTGELFF.